This TCR beta chain was retrieved from a study of kidney transplant recipient with SARS-CoV-2 infection (dated by TCRdb to the early 2020s). CDR1 MNHEY and CDR2 SMNVEV were looked up in the germline V gene (reference sequence). The CDR3 numbers 14 residues from cysteine through phenylalanine. Only CDR3 DNA remains: 42 bases, in frame from the first base. Deletion took 5 bases off V and 7 bases off J, with a span of 18 bases between the germline ends. This clonotype appeared a single time. The antigen it binds to is not known. A read error is possible here, since a much larger clone lies one base away. TCRdb names Illumina MiSeq as the instrument used. Profiling of the peripheral T cell repertoire targeted human TCRbeta genes. Regarding the original processing steps: To account for variability over time, differences in clonotype abundance were tested using beta-binomial modelling. Expanded clonotypes were checked against the ImmuneCODE reference database of SARS-CoV-2-associated TCRs and mapped to regions of the viral genome. Additional repertoire analyses examined TRBV gene usage, CDR3 length, CDR3 amino acid overlap between time points, distributions of clonotype abundance, and Jaccard similarity. Using fastp trimming at Q25 and MiXCR clonotype assembly, TCRdb reanalyzed the public sequencing data and kept in-frame beta chains. Here each entry gathers all rows of one CDR3 protein and keeps the most common genes and DNA. The V and J calls follow TCRdb's processing rather than the paper's. The sample profile shows 250,000 or so distinct CDR3 sequences; under 35% of them were found once. The ten biggest clones cover about 7% of the sample.

Reading the label with the study, this specimen's time point is: pre-pandemic baseline sample and day 111 after first positive SARS-CoV-2 test. The sample was a blood sample, taken at baseline and on roughly day 120 from a kidney transplant recipient. The source of this sequence is a male patient in his 30s who had COVID-19 and was a kidney transplant recipient. Some T cells may originate with the graft donor following a transplant. Recombination joined TRBV27 with TRBJ2-7; the D gene is perhaps TRBD1 or TRBD2, as each covers 5 bases. CDR3 protein: CASSAPGRAMEQYF. The bases are TGTGCCAGCAGTGCCCCGGGACGAGCCATGGAGCAGTACTTC.